These 11 T cell receptor beta chains were sequenced from one sample in a study of OX40 agonist ivuxolimab in advanced cancers. Profiling relied on immunoSEQ multiplex PCR, and the TCRdb table lists in-frame clones only, not all of them. Found here are tens of thousands of clones, 75% to 85% of them singletons; the top ten hold roughly 11%. Source: CD4+ or CD8+ T cells sorted from blood, taken in a trial of the OX40 agonist ivuxolimab. The receptors derive from an adult with an advanced solid tumor such as melanoma, head and neck, liver or kidney cancer.

The chain is built from TRBV19 and TRBJ2-3, with TRBD1 identical over 11 bases. The J segment lost 6 bases and the V segment lost 7 bases, leaving 9 bases of the junction unmatched. Germline lookup yields CDR1 LNHDA and CDR2 SQIVND (reference sequence). CDR3 length equals 15 residues. This chain's CDR3 is CASTLGQGAVDTQYF. In DNA, the CDR3 is TGTGCCAGTACCCTAGGACAGGGGGCAGTGGATACGCAGTATTTT.

The chain carries TRBV18 and TRBJ2-2; 14 bases map to TRBD2. CDR3 length: 16 amino acids. Unmatched junction bases numbered 3, after V lost 3 bases and J lost 6 bases. Germline CDR1 reads KGHSH; CDR2 reads LQKENI. In nucleotides, the CDR3 is TGTGCCAGCTCACCTGGGACTAGCGGGAGTTCCGGGGAGCTGTTTTTT. Translation gives CASSPGTSGSSGELFF.

This chain connects TRBV19 to TRBJ2-1; 7 nucleotides match TRBD2. The CDR3 totals 13 residues. The junction had 4 bases not matched to a gene; V was cut back by 8 bases and J by 3 bases. The germline CDR1 and CDR2 sequences are LNHDA and SQIVND (reference sequence). Here the CDR3 DNA reads TGTGCCAGTTCTAGCGGATTCTACAATGAGCAGTTCTTC. Translated, it gives CASSSGFYNEQFF.

J is TRBJ2-3 and V is TRBV10-3; TRBD2 aligns across 15 bases. This CDR3 comprises 18 residues. Germline V CDR1 and CDR2: ENHRY, SYGVKD. With 6 bases clipped from V and 2 bases from J, the junction kept 9 bases outside the gene matches. CDR3 amino acids: CAISRSGTSGGNTDTQYF. CDR3 nucleotides: TGTGCCATCAGCCGCTCCGGGACTAGCGGGGGGAACACAGATACGCAGTATTTT.

The chain employs TRBV27 and TRBJ1-2; 8 bases line up with TRBD1. The CDR3 spans 15 residues. Germline CDR1 MNHEY, CDR2 SMNVEV (reference sequence). V was pared by 4 bases and J by 0 bases, with 4 bases of the junction left unmatched. CDR3 residues: CASSSPGQANYGYTF. CDR3 nucleotides: TGTGCCAGCAGTTCCCCGGGACAGGCTAACTATGGCTACACCTTC.

This chain joins TRBV5-1 and TRBJ1-3; TRBD1 aligns across 8 bases. The V gene end was trimmed by 5 bases and the J gene end by 4 bases; junction bases not matched to a gene: 2. CDR1 is SGHRS and CDR2 is YFSETQ in the germline V gene. There are 13 residues in the CDR3. CDR3 sequence reads: CASSTGGGNTIYF. The CDR3, as DNA: TGCGCCAGCAGTACAGGGGGAGGAAACACCATATATTTT.

The chain recombines TRBV5-5 with TRBJ2-2; 9 bases match TRBD2. V was pared by 4 bases and J by 6 bases, with 10 bases of the junction left unmatched. CDR1 SGHKS and CDR2 YYEKEE come from the germline V gene (reference sequence). The CDR3 is 16 amino acids. The CDR3 loop is CASSPRAGGRAGELFF. In nucleotides, the CDR3 is TGTGCCAGCAGCCCTCGAGCGGGAGGACGGGCCGGGGAGCTGTTTTTT.

Many counts were recorded for this clone. The chain joins TRBV9 to TRBJ1-1; D might be TRBD1 (5 bases). Germline V gives CDR1 SGDLS, CDR2 YYNGEE. Trimming took 1 base from V and 4 from J, leaving 11 bases between them. This CDR3 is built from 14 residues. The CDR3 DNA reads TGTGCCAGCAGCGTAACTCAGGGAGGCACTGAAGCTTTCTTT. This translates into CASSVTQGGTEAFF.

V is TRBV7-6 and J is TRBJ2-1; D ambiguous. The germline CDR1 and CDR2 sequences are SGHVS and FNYEAQ. V lost 3 bases and J lost 7, with 16 bases in between. The CDR3 sequence is 15 residues long. CDR3 bases: TGTGCCAGCAGCTTTGGACCAGGTTTCGAAAATGAGCAGTTCTTC. Translation gives CASSFGPGFENEQFF.

V is TRBV6-1 and J is TRBJ2-7; D gene uncertain. In germline, CDR1 is MNHNS, CDR2 SASEGT. The CDR3 consists of 15 residues. V was pared by 2 bases and J by 0 bases, with 11 bases between. CDR3 amino acids: CASSESSPSSYEQYF. The CDR3 DNA sequence: TGTGCCAGCAGTGAATCCAGCCCTAGCTCCTACGAGCAGTACTTC.

DNA of the CDR3: TGTGCCAGCAGCCCCGGGGGAGCCGGGGAGCTGTTTTTT. This translates into CASSPGGAGELFF. The rearrangement uses TRBV11-1 and TRBJ2-2; TRBD2 might be the D (6 bases). CDR3 size: 13 residues. CDR1 and CDR2 from the germline V gene are SGHAT and FQDESV (reference sequence). Trimming cost V 5 bases and J 6 bases, with 10 bases left between them.